The 27 T cell receptor beta chains listed next were all sequenced from one sample in a study of long-term antiretroviral therapy in people with HIV (dated by TCRdb to the early 2020s). Sequencing of the TRB variable region was done with the immunoSEQ hsTCRB v3.0 assay at survey level resolution. TCRdb obtained this table from immuneACCESS and retained in-frame rearrangements with V and J assigned. These tables miss some clones; where compared with another copy, unresolved V genes account for less than half of the shortfall, and the remainder is unexplained. For this sample there are some 27,000 clones; around 79% appear just once. Over 8.5% of the sample lies in the top ten. Source: unsorted PBMCs, taken 2.1 years after starting antiretroviral therapy. These receptors were taken from a man aged 25-40 years with HIV.

For this clone: The sample has other DNA sequences that encode this CDR3 too. The chain couples TRBV19 to TRBJ2-7; tentative D call: TRBD1 (6 bases). With 3 bases removed from V and 1 base from J, the gap between germline ends came to 10 bases. Looked up from germline, CDR1 is LNHDA and CDR2 is SQIVND (reference sequence). The CDR3 loop spans 14 amino acids. CDR3 amino acids: CASSIARGSYEQYF. CDR3 nucleotides: TGTGCCAGTAGTATCGCCAGGGGATCCTACGAGCAGTACTTC.

The CDR3, as DNA: TGTGCCAGCTCACCCTCAGGGGTCTCACCCCTCCACTTT. Residues: CASSPSGVSPLHF. The J gene is TRBJ1-6, the V gene TRBV18; D perhaps matches TRBD1 (6 bases). The V gene's germline CDR1 is KGHSH and CDR2 LQKENI. With 3 bases removed from V and 10 bases from J, the gap between germline ends came to 10 bases. The CDR3 has 13 residues. Complete variable domain (other parts from reference TRBV18 and TRBJ1-6): NAGVMQNPRHLVRRRGQEARLRCSPMKGHSHVYWYRQLPEEGLKFMVYLQKENIIDESGMPKERFSAEFPKEGPSILRIQQVVRGDSAAYFCASSPSGVSPLHFGNGTRLTVT.

This clone appeared a few times. This chain connects TRBV6-1 to TRBJ1-6, with D uncertain. In germline, CDR1 is MNHNS, CDR2 SASEGT. This CDR3 is 13 amino acids long. V was cut by 3 bases and J by 8 bases, with 8 bases left in between. CDR3 residues: CASSENIYSPLHF. The CDR3 DNA sequence: TGTGCCAGCAGTGAGAACATATATTCACCCCTCCACTTT.

V and J are TRBV6-1 and TRBJ2-3; D remains unclear. This CDR3 region has 11 residues. Trimming pared 7 bases from V and 8 bases from J, leaving 10 bases between. Germline V gene data show CDR1 as MNHNS and CDR2 as SASEGT. The chain's CDR3 is CASKVPGTQYF. For the CDR3, the DNA is TGTGCCAGCAAAGTTCCGGGTACGCAGTATTTT.

The V call is TRBV9, the J call TRBJ2-5; TRBD1 aligns across 8 bases. Germline CDR1 and CDR2: SGDLS and YYNGEE. Trimming removed 3 bases from V and 5 bases from J; junction bases left unmatched: 15. The CDR3 length is 17 residues. In DNA form, the CDR3 reads TGTGCCAGCAGCGCCACCCCCGTGGCAGGGGGCTTGGAGACCCAGTACTTC. It translates to CASSATPVAGGLETQYF.

This sequence joins TRBV6-5 and TRBJ1-3; 8 bases match TRBD1. V shed 6 bases and J 4 bases; nucleotides not matched to a gene: 8. The V gene's germline CDR1 is MNHEY and CDR2 SVGAGI. The CDR3 consists of 15 residues. The CDR3 loop reads CASRRQGAPGNTIYF. CDR3 nucleotide sequence: TGTGCCAGCAGAAGGCAGGGGGCGCCCGGAAACACCATATATTTT.

V and J are TRBV7-8 and TRBJ2-1, with D uncertain. Germline V lookup: CDR1 SGHVS, CDR2 FQNEAQ. V was trimmed by 4 bases and J by 8 bases, leaving 18 bases between them. The CDR3 has 15 amino acids. The CDR3 coding sequence is TGTGCCAGCAGCTCCAGACTCCAAGAAGTCTATGAGCAGTTCTTC. Amino acids: CASSSRLQEVYEQFF.

This clone is a singleton in its sample. The CDR3 spells CASSVAGGISYNEQFF. CDR3 DNA: TGTGCCAGTAGTGTCGCAGGCGGGATTTCCTACAATGAGCAGTTCTTC. The chain recombines TRBV19 with TRBJ2-1; weak D call: TRBD2 (6 bases). The germline CDR1 and CDR2 sequences are LNHDA and SQIVND (reference sequence). This CDR3 is 16 amino acids long. The ends were cut back, 5 bases at V and 1 base at J, with 15 bases in the middle.

The V gene is TRBV11-2, the J gene TRBJ2-5; possible D gene TRBD1, 5 bases. Germline V lookup: CDR1 SGHAT, CDR2 FQNNGV. The germline V and J ends were trimmed by 1 base and 1 base, with 7 bases remaining between them. CDR3 length equals 14 residues. CDR3: CASSLVQGQETQYF. The CDR3 DNA follows: TGTGCCAGCAGCTTAGTTCAGGGCCAAGAGACCCAGTACTTC.

The rearrangement links TRBV6-6 to TRBJ1-4; TRBD1 matches at 7 bases. The CDR3 is 13 amino acids. Germline V lookup: CDR1 MNHNY, CDR2 SVGAGI (reference sequence). J was trimmed by 7 bases and V by 6 bases; bases with no gene match: 5. Here the CDR3 DNA reads TGTGCCAGCAGCACCCAGGGGGGTGAAAAACTGTTTTTT. This sequence encodes CASSTQGGEKLFF.

The chain carries TRBV7-9 and TRBJ2-7, with 8 bases lining up with TRBD2. Germline CDR1 and CDR2: SEHNR and FQNEAQ (reference sequence). The CDR3 consists of 16 residues. J gave up 2 bases and V 3 bases, and 9 bases lay outside the gene matches. This CDR3 reads CASSFPPRGDPYEQYF. For the CDR3, the DNA is TGTGCCAGCAGCTTCCCCCCGCGGGGGGATCCCTACGAGCAGTACTTC.

The chain has TRBV10-3 and TRBJ1-2; possible D gene TRBD1, 6 bases. This CDR3 has 15 residues. Trimming removed 3 bases at V and 6 bases at J, with 17 bases between. The germline CDR1 and CDR2 sequences are ENHRY and SYGVKD. In DNA, the CDR3 is TGTGCCATCAGTGAACCGGGGACAACGGGAAATGGCTACACCTTC. Residues: CAISEPGTTGNGYTF.

V gene TRBV18 combines with J gene TRBJ1-2; D is perhaps TRBD1 (6 bases). V lost 6 bases to trimming and J lost 7 bases, with 18 bases between them. Per germline, CDR1 KGHSH and CDR2 LQKENI. CDR3 length: 14 amino acids. In DNA, the CDR3 is TGTGCCAGCTCCCAAGACAGGAATCGGCTTGGCTACACCTTC. It yields the protein CASSQDRNRLGYTF.

This chain uses TRBV4-3 with TRBJ2-7; tentatively, D is TRBD1 (5 bases). Trimming stripped 2 bases from V and 4 bases from J, with 15 bases between. The CDR3 runs 15 residues. Germline V gene sequence: CDR1 LGHNA, CDR2 YSLEER. The CDR3 protein is CASSQLPQGVYEQYF. CDR3 bases: TGCGCCAGCAGCCAACTCCCTCAAGGGGTGTACGAGCAGTACTTC.

The chain employs TRBV18 and TRBJ1-1; a possible D gene is TRBD1 (6 bases). Germline CDR1 and CDR2: KGHSH and LQKENI. This CDR3 comprises 15 residues. V gave up 0 bases and J gave up 5 bases, with 13 bases separating them. The CDR3 region has the DNA TGTGCCAGCTCACCACCGTTCGGGGGGCTGACTGAAGCTTTCTTT. It specifies CASSPPFGGLTEAFF.

This clone was seen more than once but under ten times. The genes are TRBV19 and TRBJ2-7; no firm D call. With 11 bases removed from V and 3 bases from J, the gap between germline ends came to 14 bases. This CDR3 is built from 12 residues. Germline V lookup: CDR1 LNHDA, CDR2 SQIVND (reference sequence). The CDR3 bases are TGTGCCGTTGGAGTTTCGGGCTACGAGCAGTACTTC. Its protein product is CAVGVSGYEQYF.

V is TRBV12-5 and J is TRBJ2-5, with D possibly being TRBD1 (6 bases). V was trimmed by 7 bases and J by 5 bases, leaving 14 bases between them. Germline CDR1 LGHNT, CDR2 FRNRAP. The CDR3 loop spans 13 amino acids. Here the CDR3 reads CASARRQGETQYF. The CDR3 DNA is TGTGCTAGTGCCCGAAGGCAGGGGGAGACCCAGTACTTC. Full variable domain (missing parts from reference TRBV12-5 and TRBJ2-5): DARVTQTPRHKVTEMGQEVTMRCQPILGHNTVFWYRQTMMQGLELLAYFRNRAPLDDSGMPKDRFSAEMPDATLATLKIQPSEPRDSAVYFCASARRQGETQYFGPGTRLLVL.

V and J are TRBV5-6 and TRBJ1-5; weak D call: TRBD1 (5 bases). The V gene's germline CDR1 is SGHDT and CDR2 YYEEEE. CDR3 length equals 16 residues. Deletions cut 4 bases from V and 5 bases from J, with 19 bases between. CDR3 sequence reads: CASSANGGASDQPQHF. As DNA, the CDR3 is TGTGCCAGCAGCGCAAACGGAGGGGCTTCGGATCAGCCCCAGCATTTT.

The chain couples TRBV11-2 to TRBJ1-1; D gene uncertain. The CDR3 is 13 residues long. The germline CDR1 and CDR2 sequences are SGHAT and FQNNGV. Deletions cut 1 base from V and 11 bases from J, with 14 bases between. The CDR3: CASSLATWPGAFF. In nucleotides, the CDR3 is TGTGCCAGCAGCTTAGCAACCTGGCCTGGGGCTTTCTTT.

The chain is built from TRBV4-3 and TRBJ1-1; a possible D gene is TRBD1 (5 bases). The V gene's germline CDR1 is LGHNA and CDR2 YSLEER. Trimming took off 0 bases at V and 5 bases at J, with 16 bases between the two ends. This CDR3 has 16 amino acids. The CDR3 nucleotides read TGCGCCAGCAGCCAAGATCCACAGGCCGGAGGAACTGAAGCTTTCTTT. It translates to CASSQDPQAGGTEAFF.

The V call is TRBV5-6, the J call TRBJ2-7, with 14 positions matching TRBD2. This CDR3 contains 16 residues. The junction had 6 bases not matched to a gene; V was cut back by 5 bases and J by 2 bases. Germline V gives CDR1 SGHDT, CDR2 YYEEEE. CDR3 in amino acids: CASSSWGLAGAYEQYF. The CDR3 coding sequence is TGTGCCAGCAGTTCCTGGGGACTAGCGGGGGCCTACGAGCAGTACTTC.

CDR3 residues: CASSLDQETQYF. CDR3 nucleotides: TGTGCCAGCAGCTTGGATCAAGAGACCCAGTACTTC. The chain combines TRBV5-4 with TRBJ2-5; no definite D call. Per germline, CDR1 SGHNT and CDR2 YYREEE (reference sequence). Trimming stripped 0 bases from V and 2 bases from J, with 2 bases between. CDR3 length: 12 amino acids. Complete variable domain (other parts from reference TRBV5-4 and TRBJ2-5): ETGVTQSPTHLIKTRGQQVTLRCSSQSGHNTVSWYQQALGQGPQFIFQYYREEENGRGNFPPRFSGLQFPNYSSELNVNALELDDSALYLCASSLDQETQYFGPGTRLLVL.

V gene TRBV6-5 combines with J gene TRBJ1-5; the match to TRBD1 covers 7 bases. The CDR3 contains 14 residues. V lost 6 bases, J lost 6 bases, and 8 bases stayed unmatched. Germline values: CDR1 MNHEY, CDR2 SVGAGI. CDR3 amino acids: CASSSDRVSQPQHF. CDR3 nucleotide sequence: TGTGCCAGCAGCTCCGACAGGGTATCTCAGCCCCAGCATTTT.

This clone was seen a single time. The rearrangement links TRBV5-8 to TRBJ1-1; TRBD1 might be the D (5 bases). Per germline, CDR1 SGHTS and CDR2 YDEGEE. This CDR3 has 14 amino acids. V lost 6 bases, J lost 3 bases, and 15 bases lay in between. The CDR3 loop is CASTLRQGYTEAFF. For the CDR3, the DNA is TGTGCCAGCACCTTAAGGCAGGGCTACACTGAAGCTTTCTTT.

This rearrangement joins TRBV9 to TRBJ1-6; D is unclear. The CDR3 contains 14 residues. Germline V CDR1 and CDR2: SGDLS, YYNGEE. V was pared by 3 bases and J by 8 bases, with 12 bases between. The CDR3 loop reads CASSAVWADSPLHF. As DNA, the CDR3 is TGTGCCAGCAGCGCAGTTTGGGCCGATTCACCCCTCCACTTT.

The rearrangement links TRBV7-9 to TRBJ1-6, with unresolved D. CDR3 length equals 13 residues. From germline, CDR1 is SEHNR and CDR2 FQNEAQ (reference sequence). Trimming removed 0 bases from V and 10 bases from J, with 7 bases in between. The CDR3, as DNA: TGTGCCAGCAGCTTAGCGCGAGGGTCACCCCTCCACTTT. It yields the protein CASSLARGSPLHF.

The chain couples TRBV19 to TRBJ1-4, with D unresolved. Germline values: CDR1 LNHDA, CDR2 SQIVND (reference sequence). Trimming shortened V by 0 bases and J by 11 bases, and 10 bases separated the two germline ends. The CDR3 runs to 13 residues. The CDR3 spells CASSIDIGGKLFF. The CDR3 region has the DNA TGTGCCAGTAGTATAGATATCGGTGGGAAACTGTTTTTT.